Each of the 20 T cell receptor beta chains below was sequenced from the same sample in a study of cytomegalovirus exposure and HLA in healthy donors. 13 Jbeta primers and 60 Vbeta primers were used for the PCR. Assay: immunoSEQ multiplex PCR; the TCRdb copy retains only in-frame clones and omits some. The sample includes over 95,000 clones, more than 65% seen only once; the top ten take around 9.9%. Sequences were obtained from PBMCs. Receptors were obtained from a man aged 35-49 years in good health and CMV-seropositive.

The J gene is TRBJ1-2, the V gene TRBV7-9; D unresolved. Germline CDR1 SEHNR, CDR2 FQNEAQ (reference sequence). V shed 3 bases and J shed 2 bases, with 10 bases lying between them. The CDR3 consists of 14 residues. CDR3 protein: CASSFGRNNYGYTF. The CDR3 coding sequence is TGTGCCAGCAGCTTTGGCCGCAACAACTATGGCTACACCTTC.

The V gene is TRBV7-3, the J gene TRBJ2-2; TRBD1 matches at 11 bases. The CDR3 contains 16 residues. Germline V lookup: CDR1 SGHTA, CDR2 FQGTGA. Germline trimming cut 2 bases from V and 6 bases from J; bases unmatched to any gene: 5. CDR3 region: CASSLGGQGASGELFF. The CDR3 bases are TGTGCCAGCAGCTTAGGTGGACAGGGGGCGTCCGGGGAGCTGTTTTTT.

This clone was seen more than once but under ten times. The J gene is TRBJ2-3, the V gene TRBV7-3; 7 bases are shared with TRBD1. Germline V gene lookup returns CDR1 SGHTA and CDR2 FQGTGA. V gave up 3 bases and J gave up 0 bases; unmatched junction bases: 3. This CDR3 has 15 amino acids. The CDR3 sequence: CASSLIQGSTDTQYF. The CDR3 coding sequence is TGTGCCAGCAGCTTGATACAGGGGAGCACAGATACGCAGTATTTT.

Comments on this clone: At one boundary the junction diverges from the germline segment, which might be a read error. The chain has TRBV15 and TRBJ2-5, with D perhaps matching TRBD1 (5 bases). The CDR3 sequence is 15 residues long. Germline V gives CDR1 LNHNV, CDR2 YYDKDF (reference sequence). For the CDR3, the DNA is TGTGCCACCAGCAGCCACAAGGACATCCAAGAGACCCGGTACTTC. Amino acids: CATSSHKDIQETRYF.

This clone was detected a few times. The rearrangement links TRBV2 to TRBJ2-5; weak D call: TRBD2 (5 bases). The DNA end favors TRBJ2-7, so the J call may be wrong. CDR3 length equals 13 residues. Germline V gene sequence: CDR1 SNHLY, CDR2 FYNNEI. CDR3 region: CASSKLARYEQYF. For the CDR3, the DNA is TGTGCCAGCAGTAAGCTAGCCCGCTACGAGCAGTACTTC.

This clone was found a few times. This chain links TRBV4-3 with TRBJ2-5; D is ambiguous. The end of the DNA aligns better with TRBJ2-7, so the J call may be wrong. The CDR3 consists of 15 residues. The germline V gene encodes CDR1 LGHNA and CDR2 YSLEER. This CDR3 is CASSQSPEFYYEQYF. CDR3 bases: TGCGCCAGCAGCCAAAGCCCGGAGTTCTACTACGAGCAGTACTTC.

The V gene is TRBV19, the J gene TRBJ1-1; D call uncertain. Trimming left V 5 bases short and J 8 bases short, with 15 bases between. This CDR3 region has 13 residues. Germline values: CDR1 LNHDA, CDR2 SQIVND (reference sequence). The CDR3 loop is CASSFPKPGEAFF. CDR3 coding DNA: TGTGCCAGTAGTTTTCCAAAGCCAGGCGAAGCTTTCTTT.

The V gene is TRBV18, the J gene TRBJ1-6; D is perhaps TRBD1 (5 bases). This CDR3 has 15 residues. CDR1 KGHSH and CDR2 LQKENI come from the germline V gene. The V end lost 4 bases, the J end lost 10 bases, and 17 bases lay between the germline ends. CDR3 loop: CASSLVKGIGSPLHF. The CDR3 nucleotides read TGTGCCAGCTCACTGGTTAAGGGGATCGGGTCACCCCTCCACTTT.

The rearrangement joins TRBV5-6 to TRBJ2-3; 7 bases are shared with TRBD2. CDR3 size: 17 residues. V gave up 0 bases and J gave up 6 bases; unmatched junction bases: 13. Germline V gene data show CDR1 as SGHDT and CDR2 as YYEEEE. CDR3 DNA: TGTGCCAGCAGCTTGGGGTGGACTAGACCTAGCTCCGATACGCAGTATTTT. It specifies CASSLGWTRPSSDTQYF.

This chain uses TRBV5-1 with TRBJ1-1, with D uncertain. The V end lost 1 base, the J end lost 1 base, and 8 bases lay between the germline ends. CDR3 size: 14 residues. The germline V gene has CDR1 SGHRS and CDR2 YFSETQ. CDR3 loop: CASSLFTTNTEAFF. The DNA for the CDR3 is TGCGCCAGCAGCTTGTTCACAACGAACACTGAAGCTTTCTTT.

The chain is built from TRBV27 and TRBJ1-5; the D is unclear. The ends were cut back, 0 bases at V and 3 bases at J, with 12 bases in the middle. The CDR3 has 16 amino acids. Germline CDR1 MNHEY, CDR2 SMNVEV (reference sequence). The chain's CDR3 is CASSLSRSAYNQPQHF. CDR3 sequence (DNA): TGTGCCAGCAGTTTATCCCGGTCAGCGTACAATCAGCCCCAGCATTTT.

The chain is built from TRBV6-5 and TRBJ1-5; D is undetermined. V was trimmed by 6 bases and J by 2 bases, leaving 8 bases between them. This CDR3 has 13 residues. The germline V gene has CDR1 MNHEY and CDR2 SVGAGI. In nucleotides, the CDR3 is TGTGCCAGCAGCCGTATAGGCAATCAGCCCCAGCATTTT. Encoded protein: CASSRIGNQPQHF.

This chain joins TRBV20-1 and TRBJ2-3, with D uncertain. V lost 0 bases to trimming and J lost 7 bases, with 5 bases between them. Germline V gene sequence: CDR1 DFQATT, CDR2 SNEGSKA (reference sequence). The CDR3 contains 11 residues. This CDR3 is CSARDLYTQYF. The CDR3 nucleotides read TGCAGTGCTAGAGATCTCTATACGCAGTATTTT.

The chain recombines TRBV5-8 with TRBJ1-3; tentative D call: TRBD1 (6 bases). This CDR3 comprises 16 residues. Per germline, CDR1 SGHTS and CDR2 YDEGEE. Trimming pared 0 bases from V and 0 bases from J, leaving 10 bases between. In DNA form, the CDR3 reads TGTGCCAGCAGCTTGGAAGGACAGATCTCTGGAAACACCATATATTTT. This sequence encodes CASSLEGQISGNTIYF.

This clone was counted a few times. V and J are TRBV11-2 and TRBJ2-1; 11 bases are a match to TRBD2. Per the germline V gene, CDR1 is SGHAT and CDR2 is FQNNGV. This CDR3 has 15 residues. J gave up 4 bases and V 3 bases, and 2 bases lay outside the gene matches. CDR3 nucleotide sequence: TGTGCCAGCAGCTTTAGCGGGGGGGAGTACAATGAGCAGTTCTTC. Encoded protein: CASSFSGGEYNEQFF.

V and J are TRBV11-3 and TRBJ2-7, with 9 bases matching TRBD1. Germline V gene data show CDR1 as SGHNT and CDR2 as YENEEA. The CDR3 has 15 amino acids. Trimming removed 2 bases from V and 3 bases from J; junction bases left unmatched: 5. The CDR3 sequence is CASSLSTGGIYEQYF. Here the CDR3 DNA reads TGTGCCAGCAGCTTATCCACAGGGGGCATCTACGAGCAGTACTTC.

The chain is built from TRBV28 and TRBJ2-7; 10 positions agree with TRBD1. Looked up from germline, CDR1 is MDHEN and CDR2 is SYDVKM. J was trimmed by 4 bases and V by 6 bases; bases with no gene match: 9. The CDR3 has 15 residues. CDR3 DNA sequence: TGTGCCAGCAGACCTGGGACAGGGGTGGTATACGAGCAGTACTTC. This codes for CASRPGTGVVYEQYF.

The rearrangement joins TRBV27 to TRBJ2-7, with 9 bases that match TRBD1. V was pared by 3 bases and J by 5 bases, with 5 bases of the junction left unmatched. Germline CDR1 reads MNHEY; CDR2 reads SMNVEV (reference sequence). The length of the CDR3 is 14 residues. In DNA, the CDR3 is TGTGCCAGCAGTTTCACAGGGGGCCTCAACGAGCAGTACTTC. Amino acid sequence: CASSFTGGLNEQYF.

This clone was observed a few times. This chain links TRBV4-3 with TRBJ2-1; 7 positions agree with TRBD1. The V and J ends lost 0 bases and 3 bases, in that order; junction bases with no gene match: 5. This CDR3 contains 16 residues. Germline CDR1 LGHNA, CDR2 YSLEER. DNA for the CDR3: TGCGCCAGCAGCCAAGACGGGACAGAGATCTACAATGAGCAGTTCTTC. This gives the protein CASSQDGTEIYNEQFF.

The chain employs TRBV7-9 and TRBJ1-1, with no clear D. The CDR3 has 14 residues. CDR1 is SEHNR and CDR2 is FQNEAQ in the germline V gene (reference sequence). V lost 1 base and J lost 6, with 12 bases in between. The CDR3 nucleotides read TGTGCCAGCAGCTTAGAAGGAGGTACCTCTGAAGCTTTCTTT. Amino acids: CASSLEGGTSEAFF.